One sample yielded the 22 T cell receptor beta chains listed below, sequenced in a study of neurological immune-mediated disorders (dated by TCRdb to between 2018 and 2020). Library preparation was by 5' RACE. These reads were obtained on an Illumina HiSeq 2500. TCRdb ran its own pipeline on the public reads, namely fastp trimming at Q25 and MiXCR clone calling, and kept in-frame beta chains. Every distinct CDR3 protein forms one entry, paired with its most common genes and DNA. The sample table holds 50,000 to 60,000 distinct CDR3 sequences, of which about 4% were seen once. The top ten constitute approximately 2% of the sample. What was sequenced was CD4+ T cells from blood. The receptors derive from a woman in her thirties or forties with multiple sclerosis.

This clonotype occurred many times. This rearrangement joins TRBV7-9 to TRBJ1-1, with a tentative D call TRBD1 (5 bases). V was trimmed by 4 bases and J by 5 bases, leaving 11 bases between them. Germline-derived CDR1 and CDR2 are SEHNR and FQNEAQ (reference sequence). The CDR3 loop spans 13 amino acids. The CDR3 spells CASSSGGRTEAFF. As DNA, the CDR3 is TGTGCCAGCAGCTCCGGGGGGAGAACTGAAGCTTTCTTT. Full variable domain (outside the CDR3, taken from reference TRBV7-9 and TRBJ1-1): DTGVSQNPRHKITKRGQNVTFRCDPISEHNRLYWYRQTLGQGPEFLTYFQNEAQLEKSRLLSDRFSAERPKGSFSTLEIQRTEQGDSAMYLCASSSGGRTEAFFGQGTRLTVV.

This clonotype showed up just a few times. The gene calls are TRBV5-1 and TRBJ1-2, with D perhaps TRBD1 (6 bases). CDR1 is SGHRS, CDR2 YFSETQ, per germline. Trimming shortened V by 0 bases and J by 1 base, and 16 bases separated the two germline ends. This CDR3 is 17 amino acids long. CDR3 sequence reads: CASSLGSGVLLNYGYTF. For the CDR3, the DNA is TGCGCCAGCAGCTTGGGATCAGGGGTCCTCCTTAACTATGGCTACACCTTC.

In this sample, this clonotype turned up many times. The chain links TRBV29-1 to TRBJ1-1; the D gene is possibly TRBD1 (5 bases). In germline, CDR1 is SQVTM, CDR2 ANQGSEA. This CDR3 is built from 13 residues. Trimming took off 5 bases at V and 1 base at J, with 11 bases between the two ends. CDR3 sequence reads: CSVQVGPNTEAFF. DNA for the CDR3: TGCAGCGTTCAGGTGGGGCCGAACACTGAAGCTTTCTTT.

This clonotype was found many times. The rearrangement links TRBV10-3 to TRBJ2-3; D possibly matches TRBD1 or TRBD2 (5 bases each). Germline V lookup: CDR1 ENHRY, CDR2 SYGVKD. This CDR3 has 17 residues. V was cut by 2 bases and J by 0 bases, with 15 bases left in between. The CDR3 coding sequence is TGTGCCATCAGTGAGGAGGGGCCGGGAACTAGCACAGATACGCAGTATTTT. It is translated as CAISEEGPGTSTDTQYF.

This clonotype was detected ten times or more. V usage is TRBV10-3 and J usage is TRBJ1-2, with a possible D match to TRBD1 (6 bases). Germline-derived CDR1 and CDR2 are ENHRY and SYGVKD. V was shortened by 7 bases and J by 7 bases, with 19 bases between the two germline ends. The CDR3 has 14 amino acids. The CDR3 sequence is CAIMGSTGFSGYTF. CDR3 DNA sequence: TGTGCCATCATGGGATCTACAGGGTTTTCTGGCTACACCTTC.

This chain links TRBV5-6 with TRBJ2-7, with D possibly TRBD2 on 5 matching bases. V was trimmed by 0 bases and J by 0 bases, leaving 16 bases between them. Germline values: CDR1 SGHDT, CDR2 YYEEEE. The CDR3 contains 17 residues. The CDR3 is CASSLALGEPHSYEQYF. In DNA form, the CDR3 reads TGTGCCAGCAGCTTGGCACTTGGGGAGCCCCACTCCTACGAGCAGTACTTC.

This clonotype was seen ten or more times. The CDR3 coding sequence is TGCAGTGCTCGTGACTCAGGGGGCAGTCAGCCCCAGCATTTT. Translating gives CSARDSGGSQPQHF. The V call is TRBV20-1, the J call TRBJ1-5; TRBD1 agrees at 8 bases. The junction had 9 bases not matched to a gene; V was cut back by 5 bases and J by 6 bases. This CDR3 is 14 amino acids long. Per the germline V gene, CDR1 is DFQATT and CDR2 is SNEGSKA (reference sequence).

This clonotype was seen ten or more times. The chain employs TRBV5-1 and TRBJ1-1, with D possibly matching TRBD1 (5 bases). Germline CDR1 is SGHRS and CDR2 is YFSETQ. CDR3 length equals 13 residues. Trimming pared 4 bases from V and 11 bases from J, leaving 18 bases between. The CDR3 sequence is CASSAQGKAWAFF. The CDR3 nucleotides are TGCGCCAGCAGCGCCCAGGGAAAAGCGTGGGCTTTCTTT.

This clonotype was counted many times. The gene calls are TRBV5-1 and TRBJ2-5, with D maybe TRBD2 (6 bases). V was shortened by 0 bases and J by 5 bases, with 14 bases between the two germline ends. From germline, CDR1 is SGHRS and CDR2 YFSETQ. The CDR3 spans 15 residues. CDR3: CASSLGGGNRETQYF. In nucleotides, the CDR3 is TGCGCCAGCAGCTTGGGCGGAGGGAATAGGGAGACCCAGTACTTC.

This clonotype occurred many times. J is TRBJ2-7 and V is TRBV5-1; maybe TRBD2 (5 bases). V was cut by 0 bases and J by 0 bases, with 16 bases left in between. CDR3 size: 17 residues. Germline lookup yields CDR1 SGHRS and CDR2 YFSETQ. In DNA form, the CDR3 reads TGCGCCAGCAGCTTGGGCCCCCTCCGGGGAAGCTCCTACGAGCAGTACTTC. Protein product: CASSLGPLRGSSYEQYF.

This clonotype was recorded at least ten times. V gene TRBV5-1 combines with J gene TRBJ2-7, with 8 bases that match TRBD1. This CDR3 is built from 16 residues. Looked up from germline, CDR1 is SGHRS and CDR2 is YFSETQ. Germline trimming cut 1 base from V and 6 bases from J; bases unmatched to any gene: 12. The CDR3 DNA is TGCGCCAGCAGCTTGTCGTACTCCGGGACAGGTGGCGAGCAGTACTTC. This translates into CASSLSYSGTGGEQYF.

This clonotype was observed at least ten times. V and J are TRBV7-2 and TRBJ1-1; D perhaps matches TRBD1 (5 bases). The CDR3 is 14 amino acids. Per the germline V gene, CDR1 is SGHTA and CDR2 is FQGNSA. Trimming left V 3 bases short and J 0 bases short, with 8 bases between. CDR3 DNA: TGTGCCAGCAGCTTTTGGGGCATGAACACTGAAGCTTTCTTT. It codes for CASSFWGMNTEAFF. Variable domain in full (rest from reference TRBV7-2 and TRBJ1-1): GAGVSQSPSNKVTEKGKDVELRCDPISGHTALYWYRQSLGQGLEFLIYFQGNSAPDKSGLPSDRFSAERTGGSVSTLTIQRTQQEDSAVYLCASSFWGMNTEAFFGQGTRLTVV.

This clonotype was observed many times. V gene TRBV5-1 combines with J gene TRBJ2-3; D gene uncertain. The CDR3 length is 14 residues. Germline CDR1 reads SGHRS; CDR2 reads YFSETQ. Trimming took 4 bases from V and 2 from J, leaving 11 bases between them. The CDR3, as DNA: TGCGCCAGCAGCCCTATCGGGCACACAGATACGCAGTATTTT. Translating it yields CASSPIGHTDTQYF.

The sample holds many counts of this clonotype. V gene TRBV25-1 combines with J gene TRBJ1-6; 8 bases match TRBD1. The CDR3 spans 14 residues. Germline V CDR1 and CDR2: MGHDK, SYGVNS. V was pared by 8 bases and J by 9 bases, with 9 bases of the junction left unmatched. Here the CDR3 DNA reads TGTGCCAGCGCGAAGCTACAGGGGGGTTCACCCCTCCACTTT. As protein: CASAKLQGGSPLHF.

This clonotype was picked up many times. The rearrangement joins TRBV10-3 to TRBJ2-3; 10 bases fit TRBD2. Germline assignment: CDR1 ENHRY and CDR2 SYGVKD. The CDR3 length is 16 residues. J lost 4 bases, V lost 6 bases, and 10 bases had no gene match. CDR3 amino acids: CAIRGQAGGPSDTQYF. CDR3 DNA sequence: TGTGCCATCAGGGGCCAAGCGGGGGGGCCCTCAGATACGCAGTATTTT.

The sample holds many counts of this clonotype. The chain links TRBV12-3 or TRBV12-4 to TRBJ1-2; 7 nucleotides match TRBD1. The CDR3 is 14 residues long. The J segment lost 4 bases and the V segment lost 5 bases, leaving 7 bases of the junction unmatched. The CDR3 reads CASSPGGGGYGYTF. The CDR3 coding sequence is TGTGCCAGCAGTCCAGGGGGAGGTGGCTATGGCTACACCTTC.

This clonotype was picked up many times. The rearrangement links TRBV11-2 to TRBJ2-3; D might be TRBD1 or TRBD2, each matching 5 bases. CDR1 is SGHAT, CDR2 FQNNGV, per germline. The CDR3 spans 15 residues. Trimming took off 1 base at V and 5 bases at J, with 13 bases between the two ends. In DNA, the CDR3 is TGTGCCAGCAGCTTAGGTACGGGGACCGGAGATACGCAGTATTTT. Protein sequence: CASSLGTGTGDTQYF.

In this sample, this clonotype turned up many times. This sequence joins TRBV5-1 and TRBJ2-7, with D maybe TRBD2 (6 bases). Germline V gene data show CDR1 as SGHRS and CDR2 as YFSETQ. This CDR3 spans 15 amino acids. Between the trimmed V and J ends, which lost 2 bases and 0 bases, there was a span of 12 bases. In DNA, the CDR3 is TGCGCCAGCAGCTTACTTGTAGCGGACTCCTACGAGCAGTACTTC. Its translation is CASSLLVADSYEQYF.

In its sample, this clonotype was seen many times. This rearrangement joins TRBV7-8 to TRBJ1-3; no firm D call. CDR1 SGHVS and CDR2 FQNEAQ come from the germline V gene. Trimming removed 3 bases at V and 0 bases at J, with 9 bases between. The CDR3 has 15 amino acids. CDR3: CASSLRWGSGNTIYF. In nucleotides, the CDR3 is TGTGCCAGCAGCTTGCGATGGGGCTCTGGAAACACCATATATTTT.

This clonotype was detected ten times or more. The chain joins TRBV20-1 to TRBJ1-2; D is ambiguous. Trimming removed 2 bases from V and 4 bases from J, with 23 bases in between. This CDR3 contains 17 residues. Germline V gene data show CDR1 as DFQATT and CDR2 as SNEGSKA (reference sequence). The CDR3 sequence is CSARIPIIQPGGYGYTF. The CDR3 DNA sequence: TGCAGTGCTAGAATCCCGATCATTCAACCGGGAGGCTATGGCTACACCTTC.

This clonotype was counted many times. The chain couples TRBV10-3 to TRBJ2-7; D may be TRBD1 (5 bases). This CDR3 comprises 13 residues. Between the trimmed V and J ends, which lost 5 bases and 5 bases, there was a span of 13 bases. Germline values: CDR1 ENHRY, CDR2 SYGVKD. For the CDR3, the DNA is TGTGCCATCAGTATGCAGGGTTTTGACGAGCAGTACTTC. Its translation: CAISMQGFDEQYF.

This clonotype appeared many times. The chain joins TRBV7-9 to TRBJ1-2; D is undetermined. V was cut by 4 bases and J by 0 bases, with 9 bases left in between. Germline assignment: CDR1 SEHNR and CDR2 FQNEAQ (reference sequence). The CDR3 consists of 14 residues. DNA for the CDR3: TGTGCCAGCAGCTCCTCCCAAACTAACTATGGCTACACCTTC. Translated: CASSSSQTNYGYTF.